This T cell receptor beta chain was retrieved from a study of OX40 agonist ivuxolimab in advanced cancers. Looking at the study overall: Allowance was made for prior anti-PD-1, anti-PD-L1 or anti-CTLA-4 therapy, and roughly 40% had some.

The CDR3 is made up of 17 amino acids. Germline loops: CDR1 MDHEN, CDR2 SYDVKM. Patients with autoimmune history or systemic immunosuppression were excluded. Regarding the study as a whole: Expanded clones tended on average to be more numerous among CD8+ T cells than CD4+.

With respect to this clone: The target antigen is unknown.

Using immunoSEQ multiplex PCR, the repertoire was profiled, and TCRdb retains in-frame clones only, with some absent. The sample yields some 37,000 clones, around 82% seen once. The sequenced sample was CD4+ or CD8+ T cells sorted from blood, obtained in a trial of the OX40 agonist ivuxolimab. The chain is built from TRBV28 and TRBJ2-5; 9 bases fit TRBD1. The J call may be wrong; the DNA end is better matched by TRBJ2-7. The clonotype was recovered from an adult with an advanced solid tumor such as melanoma, head and neck, liver or kidney cancer. This CDR3 reads CASSLGTGRGFSYEQYF. In nucleotides, the CDR3 is TGTGCCAGCAGTTTGGGGACAGGGAGGGGCTTCTCCTACGAGCAGTACTTC.